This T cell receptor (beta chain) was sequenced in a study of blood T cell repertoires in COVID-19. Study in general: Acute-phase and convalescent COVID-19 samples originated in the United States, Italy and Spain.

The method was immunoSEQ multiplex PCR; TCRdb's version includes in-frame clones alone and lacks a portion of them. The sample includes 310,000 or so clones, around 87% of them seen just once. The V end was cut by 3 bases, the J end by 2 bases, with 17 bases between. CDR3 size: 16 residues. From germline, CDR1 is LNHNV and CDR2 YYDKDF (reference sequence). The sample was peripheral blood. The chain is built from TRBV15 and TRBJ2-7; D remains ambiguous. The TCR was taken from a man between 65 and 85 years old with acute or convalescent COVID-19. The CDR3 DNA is TGTGCCACCAGCAGGGAGCTAGTAGCCGCGCCCTACGAGCAGTACTTC. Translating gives CATSRELVAAPYEQYF.